This T cell receptor (beta chain) was identified during a study of T cells in narcolepsy. Here immunoSEQ multiplex PCR was the method, and the copy in TCRdb shows in-frame clones only, minus some. Of more than 20,000 clones in the sample, 90% to 95% were seen once. V shed 0 bases, J shed 1 base, and the junction held 4 bases outside the gene matches. From germline, CDR1 is SGHTA and CDR2 FQGNSA. The CDR3 contains 17 residues. The sequenced sample consisted of CD45RA- memory CD4+ T cells from PBMCs. The rearrangement joins TRBV7-2 to TRBJ2-3; 10 bases align to TRBD1. The clonotype comes from a human donor with narcolepsy. CDR3 region: CASSLAQTGGGTDTQYF. The CDR3 nucleotides read TGTGCCAGCAGCTTAGCCCAGACAGGGGGCGGCACAGATACGCAGTATTTT.